The 31 T cell receptor beta chains given below trace back to one sample, sequenced in a study of Tregs in tolerant kidney transplant recipients (dated by TCRdb to about 2019). Library generation was performed with the immunoSEQ multiplex PCR assay. TCRdb obtained this table from immuneACCESS and retained in-frame rearrangements with V and J assigned. These tables miss some clones; where compared with another copy, unresolved V genes account for less than half of the shortfall, and the remainder is unexplained. Recorded for this sample are 92,000 or so clones; roughly nine tenths of them occurred a single time. Clones ranked in the top ten supply about 4.9% of the sample. Sequencing input: CD8+ T cells from blood. The source is a human donor in good health.

The chain links TRBV4-1 to TRBJ2-3; the D gene could be TRBD1 or TRBD2 (5 bases each). The germline V gene encodes CDR1 MGHRA and CDR2 YSYEKL. V was clipped by 4 bases and J by 5 bases, with 10 bases between them. This CDR3 contains 13 residues. The CDR3 is CASSPLGRDTQYF. The DNA for the CDR3 is TGCGCCAGCAGCCCCCTGGGACGAGATACGCAGTATTTT.

The chain combines TRBV5-6 with TRBJ2-4; D may be TRBD2 (6 bases). The CDR3 spans 14 residues. V was clipped by 4 bases and J by 7 bases, with 15 bases between them. Germline CDR1 reads SGHDT; CDR2 reads YYEEEE. CDR3 amino acids: CASSGGSSRNIQYF. As DNA, the CDR3 is TGTGCCAGCAGCGGAGGGAGTAGTAGGAACATTCAGTACTTC.

This clone has just one count. This sequence joins TRBV7-8 and TRBJ2-7; D perhaps matches TRBD2 (6 bases). The germline V gene encodes CDR1 SGHVS and CDR2 FQNEAQ. The V gene lost 3 bases and the J gene lost 0 bases, with 24 bases spanning the gap. The CDR3 consists of 19 residues. The CDR3 loop is CASSLYRAGLGLFSYEQYF. The CDR3 coding sequence is TGTGCCAGCAGCTTGTACCGTGCGGGATTGGGTTTGTTCTCCTACGAGCAGTACTTC.

The chain joins TRBV27 to TRBJ2-7, with 11 bases identical to TRBD1. CDR1 and CDR2 (germline): MNHEY, SMNVEV (reference sequence). The CDR3 has 14 amino acids. V was clipped by 5 bases and J by 5 bases; unmatched bases: 5. CDR3 sequence (DNA): TGTGCCAGCAGTAACCGGGACAGGGGGGACGAGCAGTACTTC. Translated, it gives CASSNRDRGDEQYF.

J is TRBJ2-3 and V is TRBV7-2; D ambiguous. The ends were cut back, 8 bases at V and 3 bases at J, with 12 bases in the middle. The CDR3 is 13 residues long. Per the germline V gene, CDR1 is SGHTA and CDR2 is FQGNSA. The CDR3 DNA reads TGTGCCAGCGGGCAGGCCCTGACAGATACGCAGTATTTT. This sequence encodes CASGQALTDTQYF.

V and J are TRBV6-5 and TRBJ2-7; maybe TRBD2 (6 bases). This CDR3 contains 13 residues. CDR1 MNHEY and CDR2 SVGAGI come from the germline V gene. Trimming shortened V by 0 bases and J by 7 bases, and 10 bases separated the two germline ends. CDR3 DNA sequence: TGTGCCAGCAGTTACTCGGAGGGGAGAGAGCAGTACTTC. Its protein is CASSYSEGREQYF.

This sequence joins TRBV19 and TRBJ1-2; D is uncertain. The V and J ends lost 4 bases and 5 bases respectively, with 17 bases between them. Per the germline V gene, CDR1 is LNHDA and CDR2 is SQIVND (reference sequence). The CDR3 consists of 15 residues. The CDR3 region is CASSNWVSQTYGYTF. The CDR3 DNA follows: TGTGCCAGTAGTAATTGGGTCTCCCAGACATATGGCTACACCTTC.

The rearrangement uses TRBV6-1 and TRBJ1-3; D is perhaps TRBD1 (6 bases). The ends were cut back, 2 bases at V and 3 bases at J, with 11 bases in the middle. Per the germline V gene, CDR1 is MNHNS and CDR2 is SASEGT. The CDR3 is made up of 15 amino acids. CDR3 nucleotide sequence: TGTGCCAGCAGTGAAATCGGGGGCAGTGGAAACACCATATATTTT. Protein: CASSEIGGSGNTIYF.

This rearrangement joins TRBV13 to TRBJ2-1; a possible D gene is TRBD2 (5 bases). Trimming took off 4 bases at V and 1 base at J, with 14 bases between the two ends. Per germline, CDR1 PRHDT and CDR2 FYEKMQ (reference sequence). CDR3 length equals 16 residues. In nucleotides, the CDR3 is TGTGCCAGCAGCTCTCCAGGAGCGGCGTCCTACAATGAGCAGTTCTTC. Translated, it gives CASSSPGAASYNEQFF. The full variable domain, rest sourced from reference TRBV13 and TRBJ2-1, is AAGVIQSPRHLIKEKRETATLKCYPIPRHDTVYWYQQGPGQDPQFLISFYEKMQSDKGSIPDRFSAQQFSDYHSELNMSSLELGDSALYFCASSSPGAASYNEQFFGPGTRLTVL.

Concerning this clone: A much bigger clone sits one base away, suggesting this may be a read error. This chain uses TRBV7-9 with TRBJ2-7, with 8 bases matching TRBD2. CDR3 length: 14 residues. In germline, CDR1 is SEHNR, CDR2 FQNEAQ (reference sequence). The trim removed 10 bases at V and 5 bases at J, leaving 13 bases unmatched. The CDR3 nucleotides read TGTGCCATTTCACTCGGGGGGGCCGGGAACGAGCAGTACTTC. Translating gives CAISLGGAGNEQYF.

This clone appeared once. This chain joins TRBV6-5 and TRBJ2-5; 9 positions match TRBD2. Germline loops: CDR1 MNHEY, CDR2 SVGAGI. Trimming at V came to 5 bases and at J to 3 bases, leaving 1 base not matched to a gene. CDR3 length: 13 residues. Here the CDR3 reads CASSRLAEETQYF. As DNA, the CDR3 is TGTGCCAGCAGTCGACTAGCGGAAGAGACCCAGTACTTC.

This chain links TRBV6-5 with TRBJ2-2, with TRBD2 as a possible D gene (6 bases). In germline, CDR1 is MNHEY, CDR2 SVGAGI. The CDR3 spans 12 residues. V was trimmed by 11 bases and J by 3 bases, leaving 10 bases between them. CDR3 amino acids: CAVREDTGELFF. CDR3 sequence (DNA): TGTGCCGTCAGGGAGGACACCGGGGAGCTGTTTTTT.

The chain links TRBV19 to TRBJ1-1, with 9 bases aligning to TRBD1. CDR1 and CDR2 (germline): LNHDA, SQIVND (reference sequence). The length of the CDR3 is 15 residues. The V and J ends lost 5 bases and 2 bases, in that order; junction bases with no gene match: 6. Written as DNA, the CDR3 is TGTGCCAGTAGTTTTACAGGGGGCGGTAACACTGAAGCTTTCTTT. It codes for CASSFTGGGNTEAFF.

The chain joins TRBV27 to TRBJ2-3, with 11 bases that match TRBD1. V shed 5 bases and J 6 bases; nucleotides not matched to a gene: 10. Germline CDR1 and CDR2: MNHEY and SMNVEV (reference sequence). The CDR3 runs to 16 residues. The CDR3 here is CASSVRDRGTQDTQYF. The CDR3 DNA reads as TGTGCCAGCAGTGTCCGGGACAGGGGGACCCAGGATACGCAGTATTTT.

This clone was recorded only once. V is TRBV6-6 and J is TRBJ2-5; no clear D gene. The CDR3 spans 11 residues. V was shortened by 2 bases and J by 5 bases, with 3 bases between the two germline ends. Germline V gene sequence: CDR1 MNHNY, CDR2 SVGAGI (reference sequence). This CDR3 reads CASSYAETQYF. Here the CDR3 DNA reads TGTGCCAGCAGTTACGCGGAGACCCAGTACTTC.

The chain has TRBV13 and TRBJ2-3; a weak D match, TRBD2 (5 bases). This CDR3 spans 16 amino acids. Germline V gives CDR1 PRHDT, CDR2 FYEKMQ (reference sequence). The V and J ends lost 5 bases and 2 bases respectively, with 17 bases between them. The CDR3 coding sequence is TGTGCCAGCAGCGCCAGGACTCTCGTCCCCACAGATACGCAGTATTTT. Protein sequence: CASSARTLVPTDTQYF.

The V and J genes are TRBV27 and TRBJ2-2, with D perhaps matching TRBD1 (5 bases). Per germline, CDR1 MNHEY and CDR2 SMNVEV (reference sequence). V was pared by 6 bases and J by 6 bases, with 20 bases between. There are 16 residues in the CDR3. The CDR3 DNA reads TGTGCCAGCAGCCCTAACAGGTTTCGGGTATCCGGGGAGCTGTTTTTT. Residues: CASSPNRFRVSGELFF.

The table lists this clone with a count of one. The chain recombines TRBV11-2 with TRBJ1-3; no clear D. The V end was cut by 2 bases, the J end by 3 bases, with 11 bases between. Germline V gene data show CDR1 as SGHAT and CDR2 as FQNNGV. This CDR3 spans 15 amino acids. The CDR3 loop is CASSLLRQSGNTIYF. In DNA form, the CDR3 reads TGTGCCAGCAGCTTATTGAGGCAGAGTGGAAACACCATATATTTT.

The rearrangement links TRBV5-6 to TRBJ2-6; TRBD2 is a possible D gene (6 bases). Per the germline V gene, CDR1 is SGHDT and CDR2 is YYEEEE. The V and J ends lost 5 bases and 4 bases respectively, with 13 bases between them. CDR3 length: 15 amino acids. The CDR3 coding sequence is TGTGCCAGCAGTTTGCGGAGGGGCGGGGCCAACGTCCTGACTTTC. Translated, it gives CASSLRRGGANVLTF.

This clone is a singleton in its sample. The rearrangement uses TRBV27 and TRBJ2-7; D is possibly TRBD1 (5 bases). V lost 8 bases, J lost 6 bases, and 20 bases lay in between. CDR1 is MNHEY, CDR2 SMNVEV, per germline (reference sequence). The CDR3 sequence is 14 residues long. The CDR3 is CASSEIGAGSEQYF. DNA for the CDR3: TGTGCCAGCTCAGAGATAGGGGCAGGTAGCGAGCAGTACTTC.

The rearrangement uses TRBV18 and TRBJ2-1; TRBD2 matches at 8 bases. From germline, CDR1 is KGHSH and CDR2 LQKENI. This CDR3 is built from 18 residues. V lost 0 bases to trimming and J lost 0 bases; unmatched junction nucleotides: 7. This CDR3 is CASSPPVSGISSYNEQFF. The CDR3 nucleotides are TGTGCCAGCTCACCACCAGTTAGCGGGATTAGCTCCTACAATGAGCAGTTCTTC.

For this clone: Other DNA sequences within the sample encode an identical CDR3. This sequence joins TRBV27 and TRBJ2-1, with D hard to call. V was clipped by 6 bases and J by 6 bases, with 6 bases between them. Germline assignment: CDR1 MNHEY and CDR2 SMNVEV (reference sequence). The CDR3 is 11 residues long. The CDR3 DNA reads TGTGCCAGCAGCCTAGGCAATGAGCAGTTCTTC. Translation: CASSLGNEQFF.

The chain combines TRBV27 with TRBJ2-2; 7 nucleotides match TRBD1. Unmatched junction bases numbered 8, after V lost 7 bases and J lost 0 bases. The length of the CDR3 is 16 residues. CDR1 is MNHEY, CDR2 SMNVEV, per germline (reference sequence). The DNA of the CDR3 is TGTGCCAGCATAGATCGGGGACAGCCGAACACCGGGGAGCTGTTTTTT. Translated: CASIDRGQPNTGELFF.

The rearrangement links TRBV21-1 to TRBJ2-7. TRBV21-1 is a recognized pseudogene. There are 14 residues in the CDR3. The DNA of the CDR3 is TGTGCCAGCAGCAAAGCGCTACGGCCTCGGGAGCAGTACTTC. Protein: CASSKALRPREQYF.

The chain links TRBV27 to TRBJ2-1, with 11 bases aligning to TRBD2. The CDR3 sequence is 18 residues long. Unmatched junction bases numbered 12, after V lost 2 bases and J lost 6 bases. The V gene's germline CDR1 is MNHEY and CDR2 SMNVEV (reference sequence). As DNA, the CDR3 is TGTGCCAGCAGTTTAACCGAATATGGACTAGCGGGCCTCAATGAGCAGTTCTTC. Translation gives CASSLTEYGLAGLNEQFF.

The chain couples TRBV11-2 to TRBJ2-1; maybe TRBD2 (7 bases). Trimming left V 4 bases short and J 4 bases short, with 11 bases between. Germline assignment: CDR1 SGHAT and CDR2 FQNNGV. The CDR3 loop spans 14 amino acids. CDR3 protein: CASSWEGGYNEQFF. The CDR3 nucleotides read TGTGCCAGCAGCTGGGAGGGGGGATACAATGAGCAGTTCTTC.

This clone was seen a handful of times. CDR3 protein: CASSKGVPYNSPLHF. CDR3 sequence (DNA): TGTGCCAGCAGCAAAGGGGTCCCCTATAATTCACCCCTCCACTTT. The rearrangement joins TRBV21-1 to TRBJ1-6. TRBV21-1 constitutes a pseudogene. The CDR3 consists of 15 residues.

The V and J genes are TRBV6-1 and TRBJ2-1; no clear D gene. Germline CDR1 reads MNHNS; CDR2 reads SASEGT. The V end was cut by 2 bases, the J end by 3 bases, with 14 bases between. The CDR3 totals 16 residues. The CDR3 spells CASSERKSALYNEQFF. For the CDR3, the DNA is TGTGCCAGCAGTGAAAGGAAATCGGCCCTCTACAATGAGCAGTTCTTC.

The chain combines TRBV9 with TRBJ2-3, with a weak D call TRBD2 (6 bases). V lost 0 bases and J lost 6, with 14 bases in between. The CDR3 has 15 residues. Per germline, CDR1 SGDLS and CDR2 YYNGEE. CDR3 sequence reads: CASSVEERAADTQYF. CDR3 coding DNA: TGTGCCAGCAGCGTAGAGGAGCGGGCGGCGGATACGCAGTATTTT.

In this sample, this clone turned up once. The gene calls are TRBV15 and TRBJ2-5, with a weak D call TRBD1 (6 bases). Per the germline V gene, CDR1 is LNHNV and CDR2 is YYDKDF (reference sequence). Trimming removed 5 bases from V and 10 bases from J, with 14 bases in between. This CDR3 has 12 amino acids. The CDR3 spells CATSGTLRVQYF. The CDR3 bases are TGTGCCACCAGCGGGACACTGCGTGTCCAGTACTTC.

The chain employs TRBV20-1 and TRBJ1-2; no clear D gene. In germline, CDR1 is DFQATT, CDR2 SNEGSKA (reference sequence). CDR3 length: 9 amino acids. Trimming removed 0 bases from V and 7 bases from J, with 0 bases in between. This CDR3 is CSARDGYTF. CDR3 sequence (DNA): TGCAGTGCTAGAGATGGCTACACCTTC.